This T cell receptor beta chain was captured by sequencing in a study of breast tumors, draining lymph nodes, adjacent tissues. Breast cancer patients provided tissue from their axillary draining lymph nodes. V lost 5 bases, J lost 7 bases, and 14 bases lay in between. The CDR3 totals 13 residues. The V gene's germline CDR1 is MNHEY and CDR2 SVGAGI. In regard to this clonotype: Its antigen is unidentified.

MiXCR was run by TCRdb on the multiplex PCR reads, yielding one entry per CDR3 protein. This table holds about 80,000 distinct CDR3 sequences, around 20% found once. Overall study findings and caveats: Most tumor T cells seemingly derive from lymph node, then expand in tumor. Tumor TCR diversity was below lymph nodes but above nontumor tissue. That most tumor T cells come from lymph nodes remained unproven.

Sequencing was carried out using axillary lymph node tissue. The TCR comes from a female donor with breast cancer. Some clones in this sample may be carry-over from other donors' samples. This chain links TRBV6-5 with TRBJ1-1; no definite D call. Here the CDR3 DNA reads TGTGCCAGCAGTACGACTCCCAAGGGTGAAGCTTTCTTT. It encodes CASSTTPKGEAFF.